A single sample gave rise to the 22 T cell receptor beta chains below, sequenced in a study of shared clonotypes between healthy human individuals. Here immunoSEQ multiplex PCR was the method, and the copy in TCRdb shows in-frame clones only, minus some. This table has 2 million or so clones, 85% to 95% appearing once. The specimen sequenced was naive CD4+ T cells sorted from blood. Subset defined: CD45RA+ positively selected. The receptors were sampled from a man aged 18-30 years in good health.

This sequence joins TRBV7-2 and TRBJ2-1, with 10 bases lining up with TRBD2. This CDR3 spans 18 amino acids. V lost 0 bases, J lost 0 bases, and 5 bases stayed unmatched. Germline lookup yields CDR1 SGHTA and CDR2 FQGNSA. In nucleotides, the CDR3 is TGTGCCAGCAGCTTAGCATCAGCGGGAGGGAGCTCCTACAATGAGCAGTTCTTC. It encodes CASSLASAGGSSYNEQFF.

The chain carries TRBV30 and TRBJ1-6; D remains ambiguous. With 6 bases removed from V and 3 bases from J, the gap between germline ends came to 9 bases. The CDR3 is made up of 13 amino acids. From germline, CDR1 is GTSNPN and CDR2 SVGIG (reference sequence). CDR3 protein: CACLRDYNSPLHF. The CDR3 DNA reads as TGTGCCTGCCTACGGGACTATAATTCACCCCTCCACTTT.

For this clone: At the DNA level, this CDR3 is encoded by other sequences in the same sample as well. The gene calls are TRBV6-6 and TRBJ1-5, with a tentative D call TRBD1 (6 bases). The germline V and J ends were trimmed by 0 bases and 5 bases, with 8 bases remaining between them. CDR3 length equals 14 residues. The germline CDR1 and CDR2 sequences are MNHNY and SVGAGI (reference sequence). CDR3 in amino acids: CASSYSGGDQPQHF. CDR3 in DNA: TGTGCCAGCAGTTACTCAGGGGGAGATCAGCCCCAGCATTTT.

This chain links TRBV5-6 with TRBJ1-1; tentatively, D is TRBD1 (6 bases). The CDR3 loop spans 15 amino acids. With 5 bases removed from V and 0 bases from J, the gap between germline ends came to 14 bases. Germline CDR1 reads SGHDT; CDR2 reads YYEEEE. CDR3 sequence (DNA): TGTGCCAGCAGTTTACAGGGACGAGTGAACACTGAAGCTTTCTTT. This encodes CASSLQGRVNTEAFF.

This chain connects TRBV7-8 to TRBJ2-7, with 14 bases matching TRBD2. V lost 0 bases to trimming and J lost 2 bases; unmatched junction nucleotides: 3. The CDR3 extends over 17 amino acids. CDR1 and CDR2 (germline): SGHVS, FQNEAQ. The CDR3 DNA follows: TGTGCCAGCAGCTTAGCCCGGACTAGCGGGGGGCCCTACGAGCAGTACTTC. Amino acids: CASSLARTSGGPYEQYF.

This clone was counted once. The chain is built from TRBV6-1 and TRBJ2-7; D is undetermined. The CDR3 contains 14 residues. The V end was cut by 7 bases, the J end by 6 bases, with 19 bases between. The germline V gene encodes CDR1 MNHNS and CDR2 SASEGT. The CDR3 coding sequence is TGTGCCAGCATCTCGGGCCAGACCCCCCGCGAGCAGTACTTC. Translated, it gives CASISGQTPREQYF.

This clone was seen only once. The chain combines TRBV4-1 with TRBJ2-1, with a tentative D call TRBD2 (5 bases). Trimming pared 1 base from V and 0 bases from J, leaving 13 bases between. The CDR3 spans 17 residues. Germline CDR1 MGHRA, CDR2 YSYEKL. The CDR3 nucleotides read TGCGCCAGCAGCCAAGCGAGGGAGCGGAGCTCCTACAATGAGCAGTTCTTC. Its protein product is CASSQARERSSYNEQFF.

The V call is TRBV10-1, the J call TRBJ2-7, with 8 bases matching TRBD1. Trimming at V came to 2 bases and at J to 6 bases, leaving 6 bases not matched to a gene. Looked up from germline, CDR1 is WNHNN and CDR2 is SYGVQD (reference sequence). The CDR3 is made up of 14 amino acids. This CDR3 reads CASSEDRGAAEQYF. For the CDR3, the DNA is TGCGCCAGCAGTGAGGACAGGGGAGCGGCCGAGCAGTACTTC.

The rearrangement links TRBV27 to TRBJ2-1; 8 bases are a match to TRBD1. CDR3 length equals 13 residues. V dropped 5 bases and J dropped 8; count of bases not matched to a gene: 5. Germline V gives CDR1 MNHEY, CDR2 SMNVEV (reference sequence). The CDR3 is CASSARTGHEQFF. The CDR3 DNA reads TGTGCCAGCAGTGCACGGACAGGGCATGAGCAGTTCTTC.

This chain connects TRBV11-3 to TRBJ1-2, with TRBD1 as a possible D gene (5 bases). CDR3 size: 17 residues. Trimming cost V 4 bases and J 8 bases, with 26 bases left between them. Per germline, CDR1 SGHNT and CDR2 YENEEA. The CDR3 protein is CASSSLFPGLAAYGYTF. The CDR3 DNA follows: TGTGCCAGCAGCTCTTTGTTCCCAGGGTTGGCGGCCTACGGCTACACCTTC.

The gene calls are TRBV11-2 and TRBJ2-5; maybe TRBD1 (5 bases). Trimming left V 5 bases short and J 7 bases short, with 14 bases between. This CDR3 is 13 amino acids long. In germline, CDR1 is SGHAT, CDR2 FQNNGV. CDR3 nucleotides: TGTGCCAGCAGCCTCAACTACCAGGGGACCCAGTACTTC. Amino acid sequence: CASSLNYQGTQYF.

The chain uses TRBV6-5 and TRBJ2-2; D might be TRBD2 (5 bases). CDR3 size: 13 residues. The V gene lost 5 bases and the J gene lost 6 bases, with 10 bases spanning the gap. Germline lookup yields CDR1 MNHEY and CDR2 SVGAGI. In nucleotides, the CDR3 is TGTGCCAGCAGTCCGGACTGGTCCGGGGAGCTGTTTTTT. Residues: CASSPDWSGELFF.

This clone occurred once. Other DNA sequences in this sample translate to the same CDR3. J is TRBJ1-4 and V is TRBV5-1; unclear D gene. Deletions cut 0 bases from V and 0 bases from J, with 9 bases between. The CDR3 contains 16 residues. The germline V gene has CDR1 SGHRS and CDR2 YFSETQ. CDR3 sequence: CASSLGETTTNEKLFF. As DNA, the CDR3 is TGCGCCAGCAGCTTGGGGGAGACTACAACTAATGAAAAACTGTTTTTT.

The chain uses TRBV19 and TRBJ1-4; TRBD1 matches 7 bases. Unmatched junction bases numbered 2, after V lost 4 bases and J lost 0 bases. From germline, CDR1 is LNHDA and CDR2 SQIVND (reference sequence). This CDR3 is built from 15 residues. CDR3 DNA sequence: TGTGCCAGTAGTAGGGGACAGTCAACTAATGAAAAACTGTTTTTT. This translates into CASSRGQSTNEKLFF.

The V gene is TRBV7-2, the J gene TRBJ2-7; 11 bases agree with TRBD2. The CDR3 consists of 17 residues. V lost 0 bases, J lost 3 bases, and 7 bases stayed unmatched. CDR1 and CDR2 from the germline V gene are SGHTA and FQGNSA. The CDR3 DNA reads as TGTGCCAGCAGCTTAGCACGCCTAGCGGGAGGTAGCTACGAGCAGTACTTC. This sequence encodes CASSLARLAGGSYEQYF.

CDR3 in DNA: TGTGCCAGCAGCTTACTTTTCCAGGGTAATCAGCCCCAGCATTTT. It is translated as CASSLLFQGNQPQHF. This sequence joins TRBV7-2 and TRBJ1-5, with D perhaps matching TRBD1 (5 bases). CDR1 and CDR2 (germline): SGHTA, FQGNSA. The germline V and J ends were trimmed by 2 bases and 4 bases, with 12 bases remaining between them. This CDR3 comprises 15 residues. The full variable domain, with the rest looked up from reference TRBV7-2 and TRBJ1-5, is GAGVSQSPSNKVTEKGKDVELRCDPISGHTALYWYRQSLGQGLEFLIYFQGNSAPDKSGLPSDRFSAERTGGSVSTLTIQRTQQEDSAVYLCASSLLFQGNQPQHFGDGTRLSIL.

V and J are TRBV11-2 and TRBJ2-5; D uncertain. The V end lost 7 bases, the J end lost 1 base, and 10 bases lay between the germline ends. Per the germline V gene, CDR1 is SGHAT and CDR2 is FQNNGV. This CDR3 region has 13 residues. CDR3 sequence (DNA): TGTGCCAGCACCGCAAGTCTCCAAGAGACCCAGTACTTC. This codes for CASTASLQETQYF.

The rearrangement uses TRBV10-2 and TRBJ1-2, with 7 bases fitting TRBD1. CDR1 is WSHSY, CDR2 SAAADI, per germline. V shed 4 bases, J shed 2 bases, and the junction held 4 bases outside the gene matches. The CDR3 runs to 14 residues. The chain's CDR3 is CASSVYRGNYGYTF. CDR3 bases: TGCGCCAGCAGTGTCTACAGGGGAAACTATGGCTACACCTTC.

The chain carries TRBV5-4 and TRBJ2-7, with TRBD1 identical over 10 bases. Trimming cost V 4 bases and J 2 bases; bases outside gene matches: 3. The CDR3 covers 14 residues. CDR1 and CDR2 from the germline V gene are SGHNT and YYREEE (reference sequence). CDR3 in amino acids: CASSPTGGTYEQYF. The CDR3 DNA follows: TGTGCCAGCAGCCCGACAGGGGGCACCTACGAGCAGTACTTC.

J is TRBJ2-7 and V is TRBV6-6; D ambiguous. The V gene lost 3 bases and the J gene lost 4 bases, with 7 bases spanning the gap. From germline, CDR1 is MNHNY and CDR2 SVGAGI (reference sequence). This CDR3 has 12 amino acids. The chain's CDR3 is CASSYMGYEQYF. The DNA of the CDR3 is TGTGCCAGCAGTTATATGGGATACGAGCAGTACTTC.

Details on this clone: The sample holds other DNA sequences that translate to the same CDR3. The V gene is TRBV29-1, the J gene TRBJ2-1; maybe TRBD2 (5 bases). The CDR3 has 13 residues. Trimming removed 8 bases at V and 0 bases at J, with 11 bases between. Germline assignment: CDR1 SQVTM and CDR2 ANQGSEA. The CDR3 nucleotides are TGCAGCTACCGAGGGAGCTCCTACAATGAGCAGTTCTTC. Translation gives CSYRGSSYNEQFF.

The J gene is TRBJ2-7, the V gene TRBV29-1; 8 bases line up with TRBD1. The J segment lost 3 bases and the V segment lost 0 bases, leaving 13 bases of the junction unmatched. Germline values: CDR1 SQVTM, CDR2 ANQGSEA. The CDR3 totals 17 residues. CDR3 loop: CSVEDTPRTGNNYEQYF. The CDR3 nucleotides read TGCAGCGTTGAAGATACCCCAAGGACAGGGAATAACTACGAGCAGTACTTC.